This T cell receptor beta chain was captured in a study of a mutant IDH1 vaccine in newly diagnosed glioma. Study as a whole: The sex distribution of treated patients was roughly 62% male and roughly 38% female, with a mean age of roughly 40 years. Those enrolled had earlier been treated with radiotherapy, temozolomide, or both, mostly both. General study findings and limits: The occurrence of vaccine-induced immune responses was seen in 90% to 95% of patients.

Measured with immunoSEQ multiplex PCR; TCRdb has only the in-frame clones, and not every one. This sample has nearly 70,000 clones, with 79% found just once. V was cut by 5 bases and J by 2 bases, with 18 bases left in between. The CDR3 is 16 residues long. Germline CDR1 and CDR2: ENHRY and SYGVKD. Time point noted: baseline, week 1 (first vaccination visit). Treatment indicated: pre-vaccination baseline after standard-of-care therapy. Every donor had a new WHO grade 3 or 4 astrocytoma that was IDH1-mutant, with loss of nuclear ATRX. Points on this clone: Antigen unknown.

The genes are TRBV10-3 and TRBJ1-2, with a possible D match to TRBD1 (5 bases). The material was PBMCs, obtained from a glioma patient treated with radiotherapy, temozolomide or both. The receptor was isolated from a man in his forties or fifties with glioma. Here the CDR3 DNA reads TGTGCCATCAGTCCTGTTACTATCGGGGCGAACTATGGCTACACCTTC. As protein: CAISPVTIGANYGYTF.